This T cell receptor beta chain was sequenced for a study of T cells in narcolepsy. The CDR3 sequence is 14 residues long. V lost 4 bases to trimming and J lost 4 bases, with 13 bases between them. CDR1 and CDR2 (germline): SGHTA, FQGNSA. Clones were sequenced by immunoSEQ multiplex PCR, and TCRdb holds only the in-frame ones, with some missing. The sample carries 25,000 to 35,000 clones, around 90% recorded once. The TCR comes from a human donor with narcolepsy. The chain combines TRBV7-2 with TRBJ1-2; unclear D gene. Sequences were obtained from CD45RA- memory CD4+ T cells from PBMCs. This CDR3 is CASSSPPEIYGYTF. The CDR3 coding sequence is TGTGCCAGCAGCTCCCCCCCGGAAATCTATGGCTACACCTTC.